These 12 T cell receptor beta chains were sequenced from one sample in a study of healthy donors' naive CD4 and CD8 T cells. TCR libraries were built from 450 to 650 ng of total RNA by linear amplification. TCRdb ran MiXCR on the reads and lists one entry per CDR3 protein. The table lists about 180,000 distinct CDR3 sequences, 65% to 75% of them singletons. The specimen sequenced was naive CD4+ and CD8+ T cells sorted from blood, pooled from several donors. These receptors all come from a pool of human donors in good health; the sample pools cells from several healthy donors.

J is TRBJ2-3 and V is TRBV29-1; 12 nucleotides agree with TRBD1. The CDR3 covers 14 residues. J was trimmed by 4 bases and V by 7 bases; bases with no gene match: 6. Per germline, CDR1 SQVTM and CDR2 ANQGSEA. The CDR3 here is CSASGQGAADTQYF. The DNA of the CDR3 is TGCAGCGCCTCGGGACAGGGGGCGGCAGATACGCAGTATTTT.

This clonotype was seen just once. CDR3 bases: TGTGCCACCAGCAGAGAGGGACAGGGCTTAAGGGAGCAGTACTTC. This sequence encodes CATSREGQGLREQYF. This sequence joins TRBV15 and TRBJ2-7; the match to TRBD1 covers 9 bases. Germline trimming cut 0 bases from V and 7 bases from J; bases unmatched to any gene: 7. Germline V gives CDR1 LNHNV, CDR2 YYDKDF (reference sequence). The CDR3 contains 15 residues.

The J gene is TRBJ1-2, the V gene TRBV6-6; perhaps TRBD1 as D (6 bases). Germline loops: CDR1 MNHNY, CDR2 SVGAGI (reference sequence). The CDR3 spans 13 residues. Deletions cut 1 base from V and 6 bases from J, with 9 bases between. This chain's CDR3 is CASSYYREDGYTF. The CDR3 nucleotides are TGTGCCAGCAGTTACTACAGGGAAGATGGCTACACCTTC.

The chain combines TRBV4-2 with TRBJ2-3; unclear D gene. Germline loops: CDR1 LGHNA, CDR2 YNFKEQ. The CDR3 is made up of 15 amino acids. V lost 0 bases to trimming and J lost 1 base, with 8 bases between them. The DNA of the CDR3 is TGTGCCAGCAGCCAAGATTTATCCCGCACAGATACGCAGTATTTT. Translating it yields CASSQDLSRTDTQYF.

For this clonotype: A junction end diverges from the germline sequence, so it may reflect a read error. This sequence joins TRBV29-1 and TRBJ1-2; D is unresolved. The germline CDR1 and CDR2 sequences are SQVTM and ANQGSEA. CDR3 length equals 11 residues. The CDR3 sequence: CGVASISGYTF. The DNA for the CDR3 is TGCGGCGTCGCCTCGATTTCGGGCTACACCTTC.

This chain joins TRBV19 and TRBJ2-5, with D tentatively TRBD1 (5 bases). CDR3 length equals 15 residues. Germline V gene sequence: CDR1 LNHDA, CDR2 SQIVND (reference sequence). V lost 6 bases to trimming and J lost 0 bases, with 14 bases between them. The DNA for the CDR3 is TGTGCCAGTAGCCCTCGGACAACCTACCAAGAGACCCAGTACTTC. Its translation: CASSPRTTYQETQYF.

This chain connects TRBV20-1 to TRBJ2-1, with 7 nucleotides matching TRBD2. The CDR3 contains 14 residues. In germline, CDR1 is DFQATT, CDR2 SNEGSKA (reference sequence). The junction had 7 bases not matched to a gene; V was cut back by 3 bases and J by 5 bases. The CDR3 spells CSARGGSSNNEQFF. Written as DNA, the CDR3 is TGCAGTGCTAGGGGCGGGAGTTCCAACAATGAGCAGTTCTTC.

In this sample, this clonotype turned up a few times. The chain recombines TRBV15 with TRBJ2-5; 10 nucleotides agree with TRBD2. Germline CDR1 reads LNHNV; CDR2 reads YYDKDF (reference sequence). The CDR3 has 13 amino acids. Trimming cost V 4 bases and J 7 bases; bases outside gene matches: 3. Here the CDR3 reads CATSNQREGTQYF. CDR3 bases: TGTGCCACCAGCAACCAGCGGGAGGGGACCCAGTACTTC.

The chain is built from TRBV6-5 and TRBJ2-1; 9 bases fit TRBD2. Germline lookup yields CDR1 MNHEY and CDR2 SVGAGI. V gave up 2 bases and J gave up 2 bases; unmatched junction bases: 4. This CDR3 spans 16 amino acids. CDR3 nucleotides: TGTGCCAGCAGTTACGGACTAGCGCTAACCTACAATGAGCAGTTCTTC. Protein product: CASSYGLALTYNEQFF.

The J gene is TRBJ1-1, the V gene TRBV30, with D unresolved. Germline V gene lookup returns CDR1 GTSNPN and CDR2 SVGIG (reference sequence). V lost 3 bases, J lost 3 bases, and 14 bases lay in between. This CDR3 is 14 amino acids long. The CDR3 region is CAWSPTYRDTEAFF. The DNA for the CDR3 is TGTGCCTGGAGCCCGACGTATCGGGACACTGAAGCTTTCTTT.

J is TRBJ2-1 and V is TRBV27, with unresolved D. CDR1 is MNHEY, CDR2 SMNVEV, per germline (reference sequence). This CDR3 is 13 amino acids long. The V end lost 5 bases, the J end lost 3 bases, and 8 bases lay between the germline ends. The CDR3 spells CASSRYGYNEQFF. For the CDR3, the DNA is TGTGCCAGCAGTCGCTATGGCTACAATGAGCAGTTCTTC.

This chain links TRBV29-1 with TRBJ1-5; D unresolved. This CDR3 spans 13 amino acids. Germline CDR1 is SQVTM and CDR2 is ANQGSEA. V was pared by 6 bases and J by 3 bases, with 12 bases between. The CDR3 DNA sequence: TGCAGCGTGGTGGACGGTCCCAATCAGCCCCAGCATTTT. Its protein product is CSVVDGPNQPQHF.